The clone carrying this T cell receptor beta chain was detected a few times. CDR1 is MNHEY and CDR2 is SVGAGI in the germline V gene. There are 13 residues in the CDR3. Between the trimmed V and J ends, which lost 5 bases and 3 bases, there was a span of 10 bases. The sample is drawn from a study of somatic mutations in cytotoxic T cells in rheumatoid arthritis. The table came from immunoSEQ multiplex PCR; TCRdb's copy has only in-frame clones and leaves some out. The top ten clones hold under 20% of a sample with fewer than 25,000 clones, approximately 67% of them seen once. The TCR sequence derives from an adult with rheumatoid arthritis. Source material: CD8+ T cells sorted from blood. The chain is built from TRBV6-5 and TRBJ1-1; possible D gene TRBD1, 6 bases. In DNA form, the CDR3 reads TGTGCCAGCAGTCCGGACAGCTACACTGAAGCTTTCTTT. Amino acids: CASSPDSYTEAFF.